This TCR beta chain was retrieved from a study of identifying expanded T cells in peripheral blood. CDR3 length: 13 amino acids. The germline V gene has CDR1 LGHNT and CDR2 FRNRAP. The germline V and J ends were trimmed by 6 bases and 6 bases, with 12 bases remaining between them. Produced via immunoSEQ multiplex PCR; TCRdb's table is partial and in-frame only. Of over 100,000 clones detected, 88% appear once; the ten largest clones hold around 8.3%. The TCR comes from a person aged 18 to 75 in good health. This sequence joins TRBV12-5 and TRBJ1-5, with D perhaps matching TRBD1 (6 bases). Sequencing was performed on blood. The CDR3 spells CASGSKGGQPQHF. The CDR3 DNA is TGTGCTAGTGGCTCAAAGGGGGGTCAGCCCCAGCATTTT.